The 22 T cell receptor beta chains in this list originate from one sample, sequenced in a study of T cell repertoires in cytomegalovirus infection. MiXCR was run by TCRdb on the reads, yielding one entry per CDR3 protein. Of roughly 990,000 distinct CDR3 sequences in the sample, roughly 30% were seen once. The antigens these receptors bind are not known. This sample comprised cultured CD8+ T cells from PBMCs, obtained from culture after CMV antigen stimulation. The source is a human donor in good health (CMV status not recorded). Some clones in this sample may be carry-over from other donors' samples.

In the case of this clonotype: The junction and the germline gene differ at one end; a read error may be behind it. V and J are TRBV7-3 and TRBJ1-6; tentative D call: TRBD1 (5 bases). Per the germline V gene, CDR1 is SGHTA and CDR2 is FQGTGA. The CDR3 extends over 14 amino acids. This CDR3 reads CAGSDDSPNSPLHF. The CDR3 nucleotides read TGTGCCGGCAGCGATGACAGTCCTAATTCACCCCTCCACTTT.

V usage is TRBV6-1 and J usage is TRBJ1-3; unclear D gene. The CDR3 length is 11 residues. Trimming took 7 bases from V and 3 from J, leaving 4 bases between them. In germline, CDR1 is MNHNS, CDR2 SASEGT. CDR3 amino acids: CASTRGNTIYF. Here the CDR3 DNA reads TGTGCCAGCACTCGTGGAAACACCATATATTTT.

Only one count was recorded for this clonotype. J is TRBJ1-4 and V is TRBV20-1; D uncertain. Germline V gene data show CDR1 as DFQATT and CDR2 as SNEGSKA (reference sequence). V was shortened by 0 bases and J by 5 bases, with 13 bases between the two germline ends. The CDR3 is 15 residues long. The DNA for the CDR3 is TGCAGTGCTAGAGATTACGAACAGAACAATGAAAAACTGTTTTTT. Its translation: CSARDYEQNNEKLFF.

The rearrangement links TRBV6-6 to TRBJ2-1, with 8 bases fitting TRBD2. Germline V gene lookup returns CDR1 MNHNY and CDR2 SVGAGI (reference sequence). After removal of 0 bases from V and 1 base from J, the junction contained 8 bases not matched to a gene. CDR3 size: 18 residues. The CDR3 DNA sequence: TGTGCCAGCAGTTACTCGAGGGCACCGGGGGGGTCCTACAATGAGCAGTTCTTC. Translated: CASSYSRAPGGSYNEQFF.

This clonotype was counted ten times or more. The chain employs TRBV7-2 and TRBJ2-2; D unresolved. CDR1 and CDR2 from the germline V gene are SGHTA and FQGNSA. Deletions cut 3 bases from V and 7 bases from J, with 3 bases between. The CDR3 consists of 11 residues. CDR3 DNA: TGTGCCAGCAGCTTTGACGGGGAGCTGTTTTTT. This gives the protein CASSFDGELFF.

Details on this clonotype: A much larger clone is a single base away; this may be a read error. The rearrangement joins TRBV7-9 to TRBJ2-7, with 8 bases that match TRBD1. The CDR3 is 14 residues long. Germline CDR1 reads SEHNR; CDR2 reads FQNEAQ (reference sequence). V shed 4 bases and J 4 bases; nucleotides not matched to a gene: 6. CDR3 coding DNA: TGTGCCAGCAGCTCCAGGACAGGGCGGTACGAGCAGTACTTC. It translates to CASSSRTGRYEQYF.

This clonotype was seen at least ten times. This rearrangement joins TRBV6-4 to TRBJ2-3, with D possibly being TRBD2 (7 bases). Between the trimmed V and J ends, which lost 3 bases and 4 bases, there was a span of 14 bases. The germline V gene has CDR1 MRHNA and CDR2 SNTAGT. The CDR3 extends over 15 amino acids. The CDR3, as DNA: TGTGCCAGCAGTGAAGTAGGGGGGGCATCAGATACGCAGTATTTT. Its protein product is CASSEVGGASDTQYF.

This clonotype appeared a few times. This CDR3 is CASSLSRESSYNEQFF. CDR3 sequence (DNA): TGTGCCAGCAGTTTATCAAGGGAGAGCTCCTACAATGAGCAGTTCTTC. The chain links TRBV27 to TRBJ2-1; possibly TRBD2 for D (5 bases). Trimming stripped 0 bases from V and 0 bases from J, with 9 bases between. The CDR3 spans 16 residues. The germline gives CDR1 MNHEY, CDR2 SMNVEV (reference sequence).

Comments on this clonotype: An end of the junction does not agree with germline; a read error may underlie this. The gene calls are TRBV4-1 and TRBJ2-1; 9 nucleotides align to TRBD2. Germline V lookup: CDR1 MGHRA, CDR2 YSYEKL. The CDR3 consists of 17 residues. The CDR3 coding sequence is TGTGCCAGCAGCCAGGAATCACCAGCGGGGGGAGGAGATGAGCAGTTCTTC. It is translated as CASSQESPAGGGDEQFF.

Comments on this clonotype: A much larger clone lies a single base off, so this may be a read error. This sequence joins TRBV7-6 and TRBJ2-7; TRBD2 matches at 9 bases. The CDR3 extends over 17 amino acids. Germline loops: CDR1 SGHVS, CDR2 FNYEAQ. In DNA form, the CDR3 reads TGTGTCAGCAGCTTAGCGGATAATGGCGGGGGGGCGTACGAGCAGTACTTC. Translating it yields CVSSLADNGGGAYEQYF.

This clonotype was recorded many times. This chain uses TRBV7-3 with TRBJ1-1; unclear D gene. Germline V gene lookup returns CDR1 SGHTA and CDR2 FQGTGA. This CDR3 contains 13 residues. Trimming removed 1 base from V and 6 bases from J, with 9 bases in between. The CDR3 sequence: CASSLIGLAEAFF. As DNA, the CDR3 is TGTGCCAGCAGCTTAATCGGATTGGCTGAAGCTTTCTTT.

The rearrangement joins TRBV2 to TRBJ2-4; D remains ambiguous. CDR1 is SNHLY, CDR2 FYNNEI, per germline. Trimming took off 8 bases at V and 4 bases at J, with 6 bases between the two ends. The CDR3 has 11 residues. The CDR3 nucleotides read TGTGCCAGCCTAGAAAAAAACATTCAGTACTTC. This encodes CASLEKNIQYF.

A remark on this clonotype: A much larger clone is a single base away; this may be a read error. The CDR3 is CASSPPGGLSYERYF. DNA of the CDR3: TGTGCCAGCAGCCCCCCGGGGGGGCTCTCCTACGAGCGGTACTTC. The V call is TRBV7-6, the J call TRBJ2-7, with 8 bases aligning to TRBD2. CDR1 is SGHVS and CDR2 is FNYEAQ in the germline V gene. The CDR3 extends over 15 amino acids.

This clonotype showed up many times. This chain links TRBV6-1 with TRBJ1-1, with 7 nucleotides matching TRBD1. V dropped 5 bases and J dropped 0; count of bases not matched to a gene: 12. Germline V lookup: CDR1 MNHNS, CDR2 SASEGT. This CDR3 has 17 amino acids. DNA of the CDR3: TGTGCCAGCAGTCCGGAGGGGACAGATATCTTGAACACTGAAGCTTTCTTT. Translated: CASSPEGTDILNTEAFF.

The chain is built from TRBV19 and TRBJ2-1, with 9 bases fitting TRBD2. The CDR3 runs to 16 residues. J gave up 6 bases and V 7 bases, and 13 bases lay outside the gene matches. Germline loops: CDR1 LNHDA, CDR2 SQIVND (reference sequence). The CDR3, as DNA: TGTGCCAGTACCGTTAGCGGGGGCACGCCCGTCAATGAGCAGTTCTTC. Protein sequence: CASTVSGGTPVNEQFF.

Only a few counts were recorded for this clonotype. The chain uses TRBV7-9 and TRBJ2-5, with TRBD1 matching over 8 bases. CDR1 and CDR2 (germline): SEHNR, FQNEAQ (reference sequence). CDR3 size: 15 residues. V dropped 5 bases and J dropped 5; count of bases not matched to a gene: 10. The CDR3 coding sequence is TGTGCCAGCAGCCCTCGGGACAGGTTTTTCGAGACCCAGTACTTC. It codes for CASSPRDRFFETQYF.

V gene TRBV7-9 combines with J gene TRBJ1-1; a possible D gene is TRBD1 (5 bases). This CDR3 is 14 amino acids long. Trimming left V 3 bases short and J 6 bases short, with 14 bases between. Germline V gene data show CDR1 as SEHNR and CDR2 as FQNEAQ (reference sequence). For the CDR3, the DNA is TGTGCCAGCAGCTTTTTGGGGGTTGGCGCTGAAGCTTTCTTT. Translating it yields CASSFLGVGAEAFF.

The chain recombines TRBV29-1 with TRBJ2-1, with unresolved D. Germline loops: CDR1 SQVTM, CDR2 ANQGSEA. This CDR3 has 13 amino acids. Trimming removed 3 bases at V and 5 bases at J, with 11 bases between. CDR3 in DNA: TGCAGCGTTGAGTTTCAGGAAAACAATGAGCAGTTCTTC. This codes for CSVEFQENNEQFF.

This clonotype appeared many times. This chain uses TRBV6-5 with TRBJ2-5, with D possibly TRBD2 on 6 matching bases. Trimming took 2 bases from V and 5 from J, leaving 15 bases between them. The germline V gene encodes CDR1 MNHEY and CDR2 SVGAGI. The length of the CDR3 is 15 residues. CDR3 sequence: CASSYASSGEETQYF. The CDR3 DNA is TGTGCCAGCAGTTACGCTAGCTCGGGGGAGGAGACCCAGTACTTC.

The chain has TRBV7-9 and TRBJ1-2; TRBD1 matches at 7 bases. The junction had 3 bases not matched to a gene; V was cut back by 0 bases and J by 5 bases. The CDR3 consists of 14 residues. Germline V gives CDR1 SEHNR, CDR2 FQNEAQ (reference sequence). The DNA of the CDR3 is TGTGCCAGCAGCTTAGCACGACAGGGTTATGGCTACACCTTC. It codes for CASSLARQGYGYTF.

The rearrangement links TRBV9 to TRBJ1-2; a possible D gene is TRBD1 (5 bases). CDR1 SGDLS and CDR2 YYNGEE come from the germline V gene. The V end lost 0 bases, the J end lost 6 bases, and 12 bases lay between the germline ends. The length of the CDR3 is 14 residues. The CDR3 sequence is CASSVGSGSNGYTF. CDR3 DNA sequence: TGTGCCAGCAGCGTAGGCTCAGGGAGCAATGGCTACACCTTC.

The table lists this clonotype with a few counts. The CDR3 spells CASSFPLLPGQSQETQYF. Written as DNA, the CDR3 is TGTGCCAGCAGTTTTCCCCTCTTACCGGGACAGAGCCAAGAGACCCAGTACTTC. The V gene is TRBV2, the J gene TRBJ2-5, with 7 bases lining up with TRBD1. CDR3 length: 18 amino acids. Per germline, CDR1 SNHLY and CDR2 FYNNEI. Unmatched junction bases numbered 16, after V lost 5 bases and J lost 1 base.